The rows below give T cell receptor beta chains drawn from one sample of a study of control samples from healthy donors and cancer patients. Sequenced by immunoSEQ multiplex PCR; TCRdb stores in-frame clones only, minus some. The repertoire includes 120,000 or so clones, more than 85% of them detected once, and 7.8% sits in the top ten. The source material was blood. Receptor source: a woman under 30 in good health. Each CDR3 is given without its conserved first and last residue. The order of the fields is CDR3 protein, V gene, CDR3 length, J gene.

CDR3aa: ASTSSGTGELF; v_gene: TRBV10-2; len: 11; j_gene: TRBJ2-2
CDR3aa: ASSFPGPQETQY; v_gene: TRBV5-6; len: 12; j_gene: TRBJ2-5
CDR3aa: ASMDRGLYGYT; v_gene: TRBV19; len: 11; j_gene: TRBJ1-2
CDR3aa: ASSFPTGTGSNQPQH; v_gene: TRBV28; len: 15; j_gene: TRBJ1-5
CDR3aa: ASSASWRGTEAF; v_gene: TRBV4-1; len: 12; j_gene: TRBJ1-1
CDR3aa: ASSKLAGRNQPQH; v_gene: TRBV21-1; len: 13; j_gene: TRBJ1-5
CDR3aa: ASTPRRGDTGELF; v_gene: TRBV6-6; len: 13; j_gene: TRBJ2-2
CDR3aa: ASINRAEAF; v_gene: TRBV28; len: 9; j_gene: TRBJ1-1
CDR3aa: ASSEEGLAGTAGELF; v_gene: TRBV2; len: 15; j_gene: TRBJ2-2
CDR3aa: ASSATYGYT; v_gene: TRBV9; len: 9; j_gene: TRBJ1-2
CDR3aa: ASSPGQGNGYT; v_gene: TRBV5-6; len: 11; j_gene: TRBJ1-2
CDR3aa: ASSPNAGGGTQY; v_gene: TRBV18; len: 12; j_gene: TRBJ2-3
CDR3aa: ASSRAPLQGKGNTEAF; v_gene: TRBV19; len: 16; j_gene: TRBJ1-1
CDR3aa: ATRPDNSNTGELF; v_gene: TRBV27; len: 13; j_gene: TRBJ2-2
CDR3aa: ASSGRGFEAF; v_gene: TRBV28; len: 10; j_gene: TRBJ1-1
CDR3aa: ASSLAHSGEQY; v_gene: TRBV7-2; len: 11; j_gene: TRBJ2-7
CDR3aa: ASSQRTGQGNTIY; v_gene: TRBV7-2; len: 13; j_gene: TRBJ1-3